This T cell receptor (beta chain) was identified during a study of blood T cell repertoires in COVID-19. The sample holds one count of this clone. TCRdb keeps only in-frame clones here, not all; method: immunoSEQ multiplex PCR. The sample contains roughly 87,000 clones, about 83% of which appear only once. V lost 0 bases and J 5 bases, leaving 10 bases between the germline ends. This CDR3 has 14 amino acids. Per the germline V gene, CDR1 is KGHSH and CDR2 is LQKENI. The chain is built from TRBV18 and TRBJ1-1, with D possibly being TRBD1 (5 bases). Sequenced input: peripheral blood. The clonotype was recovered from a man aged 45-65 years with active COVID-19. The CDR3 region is CASSPPGGSTEAFF. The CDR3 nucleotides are TGTGCCAGCTCACCACCGGGGGGATCAACTGAAGCTTTCTTT.